The 5 T cell receptor beta chains below come from one sample, sequenced in a study of blood T cell repertoires in COVID-19. The method was immunoSEQ multiplex PCR; TCRdb's version includes in-frame clones alone and lacks a portion of them. The table records about 310,000 clones, about 90% of them present only once. Sequenced: peripheral blood. These receptors all come from a woman aged 30 to 39 with COVID-19, enrolled during active disease.

This chain connects TRBV5-4 to TRBJ2-7, with D tentatively TRBD2 (5 bases). This CDR3 has 13 residues. Looked up from germline, CDR1 is SGHNT and CDR2 is YYREEE (reference sequence). V was cut by 4 bases and J by 4 bases, with 12 bases left in between. CDR3 sequence reads: CASSERSGYEQYF. The CDR3 DNA is TGTGCCAGCAGCGAAAGAAGCGGTTACGAGCAGTACTTC.

The CDR3 coding sequence is TGTGCCAGCAGCTTAGGTTCGGGAGTGTGGTCCTACGAGCAGTACTTC. This sequence encodes CASSLGSGVWSYEQYF. This chain links TRBV7-9 with TRBJ2-7, with TRBD2 as a possible D gene (6 bases). V lost 1 base to trimming and J lost 1 base, with 14 bases between them. CDR1 SEHNR and CDR2 FQNEAQ come from the germline V gene (reference sequence). There are 16 residues in the CDR3.

The V and J genes are TRBV19 and TRBJ1-1, with a possible D match to TRBD1 (6 bases). Trimming shortened V by 5 bases and J by 6 bases, and 10 bases separated the two germline ends. Germline V gene lookup returns CDR1 LNHDA and CDR2 SQIVND (reference sequence). The CDR3 consists of 12 residues. CDR3 sequence reads: CASSLQGSEAFF. The DNA for the CDR3 is TGTGCCAGTAGTTTACAGGGTTCTGAAGCTTTCTTT.

V and J are TRBV5-4 and TRBJ2-2; 11 bases map to TRBD2. Germline CDR1 reads SGHNT; CDR2 reads YYREEE (reference sequence). V shed 4 bases, J shed 2 bases, and the junction held 7 bases outside the gene matches. The CDR3 contains 17 residues. CDR3 sequence (DNA): TGTGCCAGCAGCATGGGACTAGCGGAATTAAACACCGGGGAGCTGTTTTTT. Its protein product is CASSMGLAELNTGELFF.

The chain joins TRBV4-1 to TRBJ2-3, with 10 bases lining up with TRBD1. The V gene's germline CDR1 is MGHRA and CDR2 YSYEKL. Germline trimming cut 0 bases from V and 1 base from J; bases unmatched to any gene: 7. The CDR3 loop spans 18 amino acids. The CDR3 here is CASSQDHGTGDGTDTQYF. CDR3 nucleotide sequence: TGCGCCAGCAGCCAAGATCATGGGACAGGGGATGGCACAGATACGCAGTATTTT.